This T cell receptor beta chain was recovered during a study of blood T cells in healthy people across ages. The CDR3 spans 16 residues. Germline CDR1 MNHEY, CDR2 SVGAGI. Primers used in a second PCR of roughly 6 to 12 cycles were a sample-barcoded 5' primer and a J-beta primer mix. The template-switch adaptor, which had 12 random nucleotides, put a tag on each cDNA molecule. Via MiXCR, TCRdb re-called the 5' RACE reads, giving one row per CDR3 protein. The sample contains over 300,000 distinct CDR3 sequences, 45% to 60% of which appear only once. Overall study results and limits: Roughly linear declines in TCR beta diversity per million T cells occurred with age. No one knew whether donors had CMV, which possibly confounded expanded clonotype changes.

Points on this clonotype: What it recognizes is unknown.

This sequence was found in a man in his sixties in good health. This chain uses TRBV6-5 with TRBJ2-4, with 9 positions matching TRBD1. The J call may be mistaken, given a closer DNA end match to TRBJ2-7. Sequences were obtained from blood. The CDR3 bases are TGTGCCAGCAGTCCCGCCCCGGACAGGGGCTCCTACGAGCAGTACTTC. Protein product: CASSPAPDRGSYEQYF.